The present TCR beta chain was sequenced within a study of CD8+ T cells in alopecia areata. Overall study: Twice a day, 5 to 10 mg of oral tofacitinib was administered to treated patients.

cDNA serving as the sequencing template came from extracted, reverse transcribed RNA. Clones were read by immunoSEQ multiplex PCR, and TCRdb kept only the in-frame ones, dropping some. The sample lists 160,000 or so clones; 67% were seen once. This CDR3 region has 16 residues. Trimming removed 0 bases from V and 7 bases from J, with 13 bases in between. Germline CDR1 MRHNA, CDR2 SNTAGT. Sampling of alopecia areata patients yielded lesional scalp punch biopsies as well as peripheral blood. V gene TRBV6-4 combines with J gene TRBJ1-6; no reliable D call. The sequence was collected from a human donor with alopecia areata. Sequenced material: CD8+ T cells sorted from blood, taken at week 0. The CDR3, as DNA: TGTGCCAGCAGTGACTCACTACCCAGGAGGAATTCACCCCTCCACTTT. Translation: CASSDSLPRRNSPLHF.